This TCR beta chain was sequenced for a study of beta chain features in type 1 diabetes. This clone has only a few counts. What it binds is unknown. The CDR3 runs 15 residues. In germline, CDR1 is LNHNV, CDR2 YYDKDF (reference sequence). The J segment lost 4 bases and the V segment lost 7 bases, leaving 10 bases of the junction unmatched. Findings and caveats of the study: When Type 1 diabetes patients were examined, their TCRB CDR3s proved moderately but significantly shorter in all four CD4+ subsets. Compared with healthy donors, patients appeared to share more similar naive, central memory and regulatory TCRB repertoires.

The sequenced template was cDNA made from the entire isolated RNA. TCRdb keeps only in-frame clones here, not all; method: immunoSEQ multiplex PCR. Of 400,000 or so clones listed, roughly an eighth are singletons. The specimen was naive CD4+ T cells from blood. This clonotype was obtained from a woman under 30 with type 1 diabetes. The chain couples TRBV15 to TRBJ2-5, with TRBD1 matching 9 bases. The CDR3 here is CATKTGQGLGETQYF. The CDR3 DNA sequence: TGTGCCACCAAGACGGGACAGGGTTTAGGAGAGACCCAGTACTTC.